Presented here are 28 T cell receptor beta chains from one specimen sequenced in a study of T cell clonality in common variable immunodeficiency. Clones were read by immunoSEQ multiplex PCR, and TCRdb kept only the in-frame ones, dropping some. The counts give roughly 79,000 clones, none of them seen only once; around 0.87% is held by the top ten. Sequencing input: peripheral blood mononuclear cells. The receptors come from a person aged 18 to 75 in good health.

This clone was recorded at least ten times. The read terminates 3 residues before the CDR3 end, so the remaining end is supplied by the germline J gene. The rearrangement uses TRBV28 and TRBJ2-7; 7 nucleotides agree with TRBD2. The CDR3 has 14 amino acids. The ends lost 7 bases at V and 2 bases at J; junction bases unmatched: 8. Germline V CDR1 and CDR2: MDHEN, SYDVKM. The sequenced part of the CDR3 DNA is TGTGCCAGCACCTCATGGGGGGGGGCCTACGAG. It codes for CASTSWGGAYE. The full CDR3 is CASTSWGGAYEQYF.

This clone was counted at least ten times. The read is 3 residues too short to cover the CDR3 end, so that end is filled in from the germline J gene. The chain uses TRBV10-1 and TRBJ2-7; 9 bases align to TRBD1. The CDR3 contains 13 residues. The V segment lost 6 bases and the J segment 6 bases; nucleotides outside the gene matches: 6. Germline CDR1 and CDR2: WNHNN and SYGVQD (reference sequence). Incomplete CDR3 DNA: TGCGCCAGCAGCCGGGACAGGGATTTCGAG. Amino acid sequence: CASSRDRDFE. The full CDR3 sequence reads CASSRDRDFEQYF.

In this sample, this clone turned up many times. Incomplete CDR3 DNA: TGCGCCAGTGGACTAGCGGGGCCCAATGAG. Translating gives CASGLAGPNE. The whole CDR3 protein reads CASGLAGPNEQFF. The J gene is TRBJ2-1, the V gene TRBV5-1; 12 bases are a match to TRBD2. The missing CDR3 end, 3 residues past where the read stops, is filled in from the germline J gene. V was pared by 8 bases and J by 6 bases, with 3 bases of the junction left unmatched. The CDR3 length is 13 residues. Germline CDR1 is SGHRS and CDR2 is YFSETQ.

This clone was counted ten times or more. CDR3 DNA (partial): TGCGCCAGCAGCAAAGACAGCTCCTACGAG. Residues: CASSKDSSYE. The entire CDR3 is CASSKDSSYEQYF. The V call is TRBV5-1, the J call TRBJ2-7; TRBD1 is a possible D gene (5 bases). The missing CDR3 end, 3 residues past where the read stops, is filled in from the germline J gene. This CDR3 comprises 13 residues. The germline CDR1 and CDR2 sequences are SGHRS and YFSETQ. Trimming took off 4 bases at V and 0 bases at J, with 8 bases between the two ends. Filled out from reference TRBV5-1 and TRBJ2-7, the complete variable domain reads KAGVTQTPRYLIKTRGQQVTLSCSPISGHRSVSWYQQTPGQGLQFLFEYFSETQRNKGNFPGRFSGRQFSNSRSEMNVSTLELGDSALYLCASSKDSSYEQYFGPGTRLTVT.

The sample holds many counts of this clone. The read falls 3 residues short of the CDR3 end, and the missing part is taken from the germline J gene. This chain joins TRBV20-1 and TRBJ2-1, with 9 bases identical to TRBD2. The CDR3 covers 19 residues. Trimming removed 0 bases from V and 0 bases from J; junction bases left unmatched: 12. Germline V gene sequence: CDR1 DFQATT, CDR2 SNEGSKA (reference sequence). Incomplete CDR3 DNA: TGCAGTGCTAGAGATAGGGGCGGGAGGGGCGGGGGCTCCTACAATGAG. Encoded protein: CSARDRGGRGGGSYNE. The whole CDR3 reads CSARDRGGRGGGSYNEQFF.

There are many counts of this clone. The read ends 3 residues early relative to the CDR3; the germline J gene fills the gap. This chain connects TRBV7-2 to TRBJ2-7; unclear D gene. CDR1 SGHTA and CDR2 FQGNSA come from the germline V gene. Between the trimmed V and J ends, which lost 5 bases and 4 bases, there was a span of 6 bases. There are 11 residues in the CDR3. The CDR3 is CASSQIYEQYF. CDR3 bases read: TGTGCCAGCAGCCAAATTTACGAG. Filled out from reference TRBV7-2 and TRBJ2-7, the complete variable domain reads GAGVSQSPSNKVTEKGKDVELRCDPISGHTALYWYRQSLGQGLEFLIYFQGNSAPDKSGLPSDRFSAERTGGSVSTLTIQRTQQEDSAVYLCASSQIYEQYFGPGTRLTVT.

At least ten counts were recorded for this clone. The read gets to within 3 residues of the CDR3 end, and the germline J gene fills in the rest. J is TRBJ2-7 and V is TRBV19, with D perhaps matching TRBD1 (6 bases). This CDR3 has 14 amino acids. V dropped 2 bases and J dropped 3 bases, with 11 bases sitting between them. The V gene's germline CDR1 is LNHDA and CDR2 SQIVND (reference sequence). CDR3 in amino acids: CASSITQGGYEQYF. The covered CDR3 bases are TGTGCCAGTAGTATAACACAGGGCGGCTACGAG. Together with reference TRBV19 and TRBJ2-7, the CDR3 gives the full variable domain: DGGITQSPKYLFRKEGQNVTLSCEQNLNHDAMYWYRQDPGQGLRLIYYSQIVNDFQKGDIAEGYSVSREKKESFPLTVTSAQKNPTAFYLCASSITQGGYEQYFGPGTRLTVT.

This clone was seen repeatedly, ten times or more. The CDR3 extends 3 residues past the end of the read, so its final part is completed from the germline J gene. The rearrangement uses TRBV7-2 and TRBJ1-1; 11 bases fit TRBD1. V lost 5 bases to trimming and J lost 5 bases; unmatched junction nucleotides: 7. Germline-derived CDR1 and CDR2 are SGHTA and FQGNSA. The CDR3 sequence is 15 residues long. CDR3 amino acids: CASSAGQGARTEAFF. The CDR3 DNA, read in part, is TGTGCCAGCAGCGCCGGACAGGGGGCGAGGACTGAA.

This clone came up many times. Sequencing ends 3 residues short of the CDR3 end; the germline J gene provides the rest. The V gene is TRBV6-2 or TRBV6-3, the J gene TRBJ2-3; D uncertain. Germline V gives CDR1 MNHEY, CDR2 SVGEGT. V gave up 8 bases and J gave up 1 base, with 7 bases separating them. There are 12 residues in the CDR3. Partial CDR3 DNA: TGTGCCAGCGGCCCCCGCACAGATACG. Its protein product is CASGPRTDT. The CDR3 reads in full as CASGPRTDTQYF.

In its sample, this clone was seen many times. The read finishes 3 residues shy of the CDR3 end, and the germline J gene is used to complete it. The V call is TRBV20-1, the J call TRBJ1-4; 7 nucleotides match TRBD1. Losses at the gene ends were 0 bases for V and 3 bases for J; bases not matched to a gene: 7. CDR1 is DFQATT, CDR2 SNEGSKA, per germline (reference sequence). This CDR3 has 16 amino acids. CDR3 loop: CSARETRGVANEKLFF. CDR3 DNA, as far as it was read: TGCAGTGCTAGAGAGACCAGGGGGGTCGCTAATGAAAAA.

This clone was detected ten times or more. The read ends 3 residues early relative to the CDR3; the germline J gene fills the gap. V is TRBV4-1 and J is TRBJ1-2; no definite D call. Trimming shortened V by 0 bases and J by 4 bases, and 15 bases separated the two germline ends. Germline V gene data show CDR1 as MGHRA and CDR2 as YSYEKL. This CDR3 is 16 amino acids long. The sequenced part of the CDR3 DNA is TGCGCCAGCAGCCAAGATTGGGTCATCCGCGGCTATGGC. Translating it yields CASSQDWVIRGYG. Given in full, the CDR3 is CASSQDWVIRGYGYTF.

At least ten counts were recorded for this clone. The read comes to an end 3 residues before the CDR3 does, leaving the germline J gene to fill in the end. The V and J genes are TRBV20-1 and TRBJ2-7, with TRBD2 matching 9 bases. The trim removed 2 bases at V and 5 bases at J, leaving 13 bases unmatched. The CDR3 runs to 16 residues. Germline assignment: CDR1 DFQATT and CDR2 SNEGSKA (reference sequence). Incomplete CDR3 DNA: TGCAGTGCTAGATCCCCTGGGCTAGCGGGACCTGACGAG. Amino acids: CSARSPGLAGPDE. The CDR3, in full, reads CSARSPGLAGPDEQYF.

This clone was seen ten or more times. With the read ending 3 residues before the CDR3 end, the germline J gene is used to fill in that end. This chain links TRBV6-2 or TRBV6-3 with TRBJ2-5; D might be TRBD2 (6 bases). Trimming removed 6 bases from V and 5 bases from J, with 13 bases in between. This CDR3 comprises 13 residues. Germline CDR1 is MNHEY and CDR2 is SVGEGT. The CDR3 region is CASRNGGVETQYF. The sequenced CDR3 bases are TGTGCCAGCAGGAACGGCGGGGTCGAGACC.

This clone appeared many times. The sequence runs out 3 residues before the end of the CDR3; the remainder is reconstructed from the germline J gene. The rearrangement links TRBV6-4 to TRBJ2-1; the match to TRBD2 covers 7 bases. With 2 bases clipped from V and 5 bases from J, the junction kept 0 bases outside the gene matches. Germline V lookup: CDR1 MRHNA, CDR2 SNTAGT. The CDR3 sequence is 13 residues long. The CDR3 is CASSDGTNNEQFF. Partial CDR3 DNA: TGTGCCAGCAGTGACGGGACTAACAATGAG.

Many counts were recorded for this clone. The read terminates 3 residues before the CDR3 end, so the remaining end is supplied by the germline J gene. V is TRBV11-3 and J is TRBJ2-5, with TRBD2 as a possible D gene (5 bases). This CDR3 region has 15 residues. Trimming took off 2 bases at V and 5 bases at J, with 15 bases between the two ends. CDR1 is SGHNT and CDR2 is YENEEA in the germline V gene. The CDR3 bases that were read are TGTGCCAGCAGCTTAAGGGCGGGTTTGCCGGAGACC. It specifies CASSLRAGLPET. The full CDR3 reads CASSLRAGLPETQYF.

This clone came up many times. Read coverage stops 3 residues before the CDR3 terminus; the germline J gene supplies the remainder. The V and J genes are TRBV2 and TRBJ2-1, with 13 bases aligning to TRBD2. Germline CDR1 is SNHLY and CDR2 is FYNNEI. The CDR3 is 15 residues long. The V gene end was trimmed by 10 bases and the J gene end by 0 bases; junction bases not matched to a gene: 3. The sequenced CDR3 bases are TGTGCCATAAGGACTAGCGGGAGCTCCTACAATGAG. It translates to CAIRTSGSSYNE. The CDR3 as a whole reads CAIRTSGSSYNEQFF.

This clone was recorded at least ten times. The read stops 3 residues short of the end of the CDR3; the missing end is completed from the germline J gene. This chain connects TRBV7-2 to TRBJ2-5; no definite D call. Looked up from germline, CDR1 is SGHTA and CDR2 is FQGNSA. Trimming cost V 2 bases and J 5 bases, with 9 bases left between them. The CDR3 length is 13 residues. The CDR3 region is CASSLSGYETQYF. The DNA read from the CDR3 is TGTGCCAGCAGCTTATCGGGTTATGAGACC.

The sample holds many counts of this clone. The CDR3 end falls 3 residues outside the read, so it is completed with the germline J gene. The rearrangement uses TRBV12-3 or TRBV12-4 and TRBJ2-7; D is uncertain. The ends were cut back, 5 bases at V and 5 bases at J, with 7 bases in the middle. The CDR3 length is 11 residues. The sequenced part of the CDR3 DNA is TGTGCCAGCAGTAACTTCCACGAG. Translated: CASSNFHE. The whole CDR3 protein is CASSNFHEQYF.

This clone was counted ten times or more. The CDR3 goes on 3 residues after the read ends, and that part is filled in from the germline J gene. The genes are TRBV28 and TRBJ2-7; D is possibly TRBD2 (6 bases). In germline, CDR1 is MDHEN, CDR2 SYDVKM. CDR3 size: 14 residues. V was trimmed by 2 bases and J by 2 bases, leaving 10 bases between them. The DNA read from the CDR3 is TGTGCCAGCAGTTTAATGCGGGGCCCCTACGAG. It encodes CASSLMRGPYE. The full CDR3 sequence reads CASSLMRGPYEQYF.

At least ten counts were recorded for this clone. The germline gene is not matched at one end of the junction; a read error may be the cause. Read coverage stops 3 residues before the CDR3 terminus; the germline J gene supplies the remainder. The rearrangement links TRBV7-7 to TRBJ2-1; D might be TRBD2 (5 bases). Looked up from germline, CDR1 is SSHAT and CDR2 is FNYEAQ (reference sequence). The length of the CDR3 is 16 residues. The DNA read from the CDR3 is TGTGCTAGCAGCTTAGGGAGCGGAACAGATTACAATGAG. Its translation: CASSLGSGTDYNE. The full CDR3 protein is CASSLGSGTDYNEQFF.

The sample holds many counts of this clone. From the germline J gene comes the end of the CDR3, since the read stops 3 residues before it. The chain combines TRBV28 with TRBJ2-2; TRBD1 might be the D (7 bases). Trimming cost V 3 bases and J 5 bases, with 19 bases left between them. The CDR3 contains 17 residues. CDR1 and CDR2 from the germline V gene are MDHEN and SYDVKM. The CDR3 loop reads CASSFGRRGRETGELFF. The sequenced CDR3 bases are TGTGCCAGCAGTTTTGGGAGGAGGGGGCGAGAGACCGGGGAG.

This clone has a count of ten or more. The CDR3 goes on 3 residues after the read ends, and that part is filled in from the germline J gene. V gene TRBV6-2 or TRBV6-3 combines with J gene TRBJ1-1; 10 bases are shared with TRBD1. Germline-derived CDR1 and CDR2 are MNHEY and SVGEGT. The CDR3 runs to 16 residues. V lost 4 bases, J lost 3 bases, and 8 bases stayed unmatched. The CDR3 reads CASSFIDRGLYTEAFF. The sequenced part of the CDR3 DNA is TGTGCCAGCAGTTTCATCGACAGGGGGCTCTACACTGAA.

This clone has a count of ten or more. The read gets to within 3 residues of the CDR3 end, and the germline J gene fills in the rest. This chain uses TRBV7-2 with TRBJ1-2; tentative D call: TRBD1 (6 bases). The CDR3 loop spans 15 amino acids. Trimming cost V 5 bases and J 5 bases, with 18 bases left between them. The germline V gene has CDR1 SGHTA and CDR2 FQGNSA. The chain's CDR3 is CASSQRTGSGYGYTF. The part of the CDR3 DNA that was read is TGTGCCAGCAGCCAGAGAACAGGGTCAGGATATGGC.

This clone showed up many times. CDR3 DNA (partial): TGTGCCAGTAGTATGGACAGGGGGCCCTACGAG. Amino acids: CASSMDRGPYE. The entire CDR3 protein reads CASSMDRGPYEQYF. The chain recombines TRBV19 with TRBJ2-7, with 11 bases identical to TRBD1. The missing CDR3 end, 3 residues past where the read stops, is filled in from the germline J gene. V shed 3 bases, J shed 2 bases, and the junction held 0 bases outside the gene matches. Germline values: CDR1 LNHDA, CDR2 SQIVND (reference sequence). This CDR3 region has 14 residues.

This clone was observed many times. The read finishes 3 residues shy of the CDR3 end, and the germline J gene is used to complete it. The genes are TRBV14 and TRBJ2-7; TRBD1 aligns across 11 bases. Looked up from germline, CDR1 is SGHDN and CDR2 is FVKESK. Trimming cost V 4 bases and J 3 bases; bases outside gene matches: 2. The CDR3 consists of 14 residues. CDR3 region: CASSPDRGHYEQYF. The CDR3 DNA, read in part, is TGTGCCAGCAGCCCGGACAGGGGGCACTACGAG.

This clone appeared many times. Sequencing ends 3 residues short of the CDR3 end; the germline J gene provides the rest. The V call is TRBV7-3, the J call TRBJ2-3; a weak D match, TRBD1 (6 bases). CDR1 and CDR2 from the germline V gene are SGHTA and FQGTGA. V dropped 4 bases and J dropped 1 base, with 15 bases sitting between them. This CDR3 is 16 amino acids long. Here the CDR3 reads CASSSGPRTGTDTQYF. The covered CDR3 bases are TGTGCCAGCAGCTCGGGGCCCAGGACAGGCACAGATACG.

This clone occurred many times. The observed sequence ends 3 residues before the CDR3 terminus, with the missing tail filled in from the germline J gene. The chain employs TRBV29-1 and TRBJ2-5; D might be TRBD2 (5 bases). The CDR3 consists of 12 residues. Germline V gene lookup returns CDR1 SQVTM and CDR2 ANQGSEA. Trimming cost V 6 bases and J 5 bases, with 13 bases left between them. Incomplete CDR3 DNA: TGCAGCGTCATCTCTCCGGGGGAGACC. Its translation is CSVISPGET. The whole CDR3 sequence is CSVISPGETQYF.

This clone occurred many times. The sequence runs out 3 residues before the end of the CDR3; the remainder is reconstructed from the germline J gene. The V and J genes are TRBV20-1 and TRBJ2-1; tentative D call: TRBD2 (6 bases). Germline V gene sequence: CDR1 DFQATT, CDR2 SNEGSKA (reference sequence). The germline V and J ends were trimmed by 5 bases and 0 bases, with 23 bases remaining between them. The CDR3 totals 18 residues. The DNA read from the CDR3 is TGCAGTGCTTCGATCCCCGGGACTTCCCTCAGCTCCTACAATGAG. It encodes CSASIPGTSLSSYNE. The whole CDR3 sequence reads CSASIPGTSLSSYNEQFF.